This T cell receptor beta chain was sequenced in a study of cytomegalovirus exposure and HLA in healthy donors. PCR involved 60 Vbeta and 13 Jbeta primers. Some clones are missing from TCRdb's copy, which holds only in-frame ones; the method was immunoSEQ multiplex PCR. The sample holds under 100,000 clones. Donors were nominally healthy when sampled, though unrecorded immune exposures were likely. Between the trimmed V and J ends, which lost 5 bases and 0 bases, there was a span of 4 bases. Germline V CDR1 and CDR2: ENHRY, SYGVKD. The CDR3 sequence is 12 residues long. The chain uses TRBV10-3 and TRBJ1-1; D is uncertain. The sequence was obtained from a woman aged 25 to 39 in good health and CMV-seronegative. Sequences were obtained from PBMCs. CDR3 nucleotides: TGTGCCATCAGTTCAGTGAACACTGAAGCTTTCTTT. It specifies CAISSVNTEAFF.